The next 13 T cell receptor beta chains were all read from a single sample in a study of cytomegalovirus exposure and HLA in healthy donors. Use of 60 Vbeta and 13 Jbeta primers characterized the PCR. Libraries were prepared by immunoSEQ multiplex PCR; TCRdb keeps only in-frame clonotypes and omits some of them. The table lists around 140,000 clones, about 87% of them singletons. Material for sequencing was PBMCs. These receptors were collected from a woman aged 25 to 39 in good health and CMV-seronegative.

This rearrangement joins TRBV12-5 to TRBJ2-2, with 12 nucleotides matching TRBD2. Trimming at V came to 1 base and at J to 6 bases, leaving 3 bases not matched to a gene. The CDR3 is made up of 16 amino acids. Germline CDR1 LGHNT, CDR2 FRNRAP. The CDR3 is CASGLAASGGAGELFF. Here the CDR3 DNA reads TGTGCTAGTGGTTTGGCGGCTAGCGGGGGGGCCGGGGAGCTGTTTTTT.

The V and J genes are TRBV4-3 and TRBJ2-1, with D perhaps TRBD2 (6 bases). V was trimmed by 1 base and J by 9 bases, leaving 13 bases between them. CDR3 length equals 14 residues. Germline-derived CDR1 and CDR2 are LGHNA and YSLEER. In DNA form, the CDR3 reads TGCGCCAGCAGCCAAGGAGCGGGTCTAGCTGAGCAGTTCTTC. Amino acid sequence: CASSQGAGLAEQFF.

The chain couples TRBV30 to TRBJ1-2; D gene uncertain. The CDR3 spans 14 residues. Germline V gene sequence: CDR1 GTSNPN, CDR2 SVGIG (reference sequence). The ends were cut back, 5 bases at V and 0 bases at J, with 13 bases in the middle. This chain's CDR3 is CAWAREIANYGYTF. CDR3 nucleotides: TGTGCCTGGGCCCGGGAAATCGCTAACTATGGCTACACCTTC.

The chain couples TRBV7-8 to TRBJ1-5; TRBD1 matches 9 bases. The CDR3 runs 17 residues. In germline, CDR1 is SGHVS, CDR2 FQNEAQ. The V segment lost 5 bases and the J segment 2 bases; nucleotides outside the gene matches: 10. This chain's CDR3 is CASSGRQGGVGNQPQHF. The CDR3 bases are TGTGCCAGCAGCGGCCGACAGGGGGGGGTTGGCAATCAGCCCCAGCATTTT.

V and J are TRBV11-1 and TRBJ2-3, with TRBD2 as a possible D gene (5 bases). The CDR3 sequence is 12 residues long. Germline values: CDR1 SGHAT, CDR2 FQDESV (reference sequence). Trimming stripped 1 base from V and 6 bases from J, with 5 bases between. CDR3 nucleotides: TGTGCCAGCAGCTTAGGGGAGGATACGCAGTATTTT. As protein: CASSLGEDTQYF.

The CDR3 coding sequence is TGTGCCATCTCAGGACAGGGGGCCTCTGGCTACACCTTC. It codes for CAISGQGASGYTF. This chain joins TRBV10-3 and TRBJ1-2; TRBD1 matches at 11 bases. The CDR3 has 13 amino acids. Trimming removed 8 bases from V and 7 bases from J; junction bases left unmatched: 6. Germline CDR1 is ENHRY and CDR2 is SYGVKD.

The chain has TRBV18 and TRBJ1-1; TRBD1 might be the D (5 bases). CDR1 is KGHSH, CDR2 LQKENI, per germline. Trimming pared 4 bases from V and 2 bases from J, leaving 8 bases between. The CDR3 spans 13 residues. The chain's CDR3 is CASSLTENTEAFF. DNA of the CDR3: TGTGCCAGCTCACTGACAGAAAACACTGAAGCTTTCTTT.

This chain joins TRBV4-3 and TRBJ1-2; D ambiguous. This CDR3 is 15 amino acids long. The germline V gene encodes CDR1 LGHNA and CDR2 YSLEER. Trimming left V 0 bases short and J 5 bases short, with 13 bases between. CDR3 nucleotides: TGCGCCAGCAGCCAAGACCGTTTGGGAGGGTATGGCTACACCTTC. Translation gives CASSQDRLGGYGYTF.

The genes are TRBV4-2 and TRBJ2-5; 12 nucleotides align to TRBD1. Germline trimming cut 1 base from V and 1 base from J; bases unmatched to any gene: 1. This CDR3 contains 16 residues. Germline-derived CDR1 and CDR2 are LGHNA and YNFKEQ. The CDR3 reads CASSQGGQGAQETQYF. As DNA, the CDR3 is TGTGCCAGCAGCCAAGGGGGACAGGGGGCCCAAGAGACCCAGTACTTC.

In its sample, this clone was seen once. The chain couples TRBV19 to TRBJ1-6; 8 bases match TRBD1. The germline V gene encodes CDR1 LNHDA and CDR2 SQIVND (reference sequence). CDR3 length equals 14 residues. V was pared by 7 bases and J by 9 bases, with 8 bases of the junction left unmatched. The CDR3 DNA reads as TGTGCCAGTAAAGACAGGGGTTTCGGTTCACCCCTCCACTTT. It yields the protein CASKDRGFGSPLHF.

The CDR3 DNA follows: TGCGCCAGCAGCCATGACAGGGGCTACGAGCAGTACTTC. Encoded protein: CASSHDRGYEQYF. V gene TRBV4-1 combines with J gene TRBJ2-7; 8 positions agree with TRBD1. The germline gives CDR1 MGHRA, CDR2 YSYEKL. The CDR3 is 13 residues long. Trimming took 3 bases from V and 3 from J; bases not matched to a gene: 1.

The V and J genes are TRBV5-1 and TRBJ1-6, with 8 bases lining up with TRBD1. The junction had 5 bases not matched to a gene; V was cut back by 3 bases and J by 9 bases. The germline gives CDR1 SGHRS, CDR2 YFSETQ. The CDR3 length is 14 residues. This chain's CDR3 is CASSYTGGFSPLHF. DNA of the CDR3: TGCGCCAGCAGCTATACAGGGGGATTTTCACCCCTCCACTTT.

The CDR3 DNA follows: TGTGCCAGCAGCCGGGACTTAAACATTCAGTACTTC. It codes for CASSRDLNIQYF. V is TRBV5-6 and J is TRBJ2-4; tentative D call: TRBD2 (6 bases). V was pared by 4 bases and J by 6 bases, with 8 bases between. The CDR3 extends over 12 amino acids. Germline CDR1 SGHDT, CDR2 YYEEEE.